This T cell receptor (beta chain) was identified during a study of T cells in Graves' hyperthyroidism and ophthalmopathy. Notes on the study in general: Peripheral blood also featured most of the thyroid clonotypes expanded above 0.001.

This clonotype was seen a few times. Its antigen is currently unknown. Using RNA transcripts as the source, TCR beta CDR3 regions were amplified. A first-round RT-PCR of the TCR CDR3 used the HTBI primer set. Using its own MiXCR run on the multiplex PCR reads, TCRdb lists one record per CDR3 protein. Found here are around 520,000 distinct CDR3 sequences, 13% to 15% of them singletons; the top ten hold around a sixth. Graves' hyperthyroidism qualified as stable when ophthalmopathy did not progress within 18 months. The germline V gene has CDR1 KGHDR and CDR2 SFDVKD. The CDR3 has 14 residues. Deletions cut 4 bases from V and 7 bases from J, with 13 bases between.

The chain carries TRBV24-1 and TRBJ2-1; D possibly corresponds to TRBD1 (6 bases). This TCR was sampled from a woman under 30 with Graves' hyperthyroidism. What was sequenced was blood. CDR3 sequence (DNA): TGTGCCACCAGTGAGATGGGGGCGCAGAATGAGCAGTTCTTC. This codes for CATSEMGAQNEQFF.